This entry lists 2 T cell receptor beta chains sequenced from one sample in a study of blood T cell repertoires in COVID-19. Method: immunoSEQ multiplex PCR; TCRdb's copy keeps in-frame clones and lacks some. The sample gives about 50,000 clones, approximately 85% of which show up once; under 6.5% is in the top ten. The sequencing input was peripheral blood. The origin of the receptors is a man aged 55-75 years with acute or convalescent COVID-19.

The genes are TRBV3-1 (or the pseudogene TRBV3-2) and TRBJ2-1, with 7 bases that match TRBD1. The junction had 15 bases not matched to a gene; V was cut back by 4 bases and J by 0 bases. Germline CDR1 and CDR2: LGHDT and YNNKEL (reference sequence). The CDR3 extends over 19 amino acids. CDR3 in amino acids: CASSLTGELMESSYNEQFF. The CDR3 DNA reads as TGTGCCAGCAGCCTCACAGGGGAGCTTATGGAGAGCTCCTACAATGAGCAGTTCTTC.

The chain links TRBV15 to TRBJ2-1; 12 nucleotides align to TRBD2. CDR1 and CDR2 from the germline V gene are LNHNV and YYDKDF (reference sequence). CDR3 length: 15 residues. Trimming cost V 4 bases and J 4 bases; bases outside gene matches: 2. CDR3 region: CATSIGLAGYNEQFF. CDR3 bases: TGTGCCACCAGCATAGGACTAGCGGGATACAATGAGCAGTTCTTC. Based on the CDR3 plus reference TRBV15 and TRBJ2-1, the full variable domain is DAMVIQNPRYQVTQFGKPVTLSCSQTLNHNVMYWYQQKSSQAPKLLFHYYDKDFNNEADTPDNFQSRRPNTSFCFLDIRSPGLGDTAMYLCATSIGLAGYNEQFFGPGTRLTVL.